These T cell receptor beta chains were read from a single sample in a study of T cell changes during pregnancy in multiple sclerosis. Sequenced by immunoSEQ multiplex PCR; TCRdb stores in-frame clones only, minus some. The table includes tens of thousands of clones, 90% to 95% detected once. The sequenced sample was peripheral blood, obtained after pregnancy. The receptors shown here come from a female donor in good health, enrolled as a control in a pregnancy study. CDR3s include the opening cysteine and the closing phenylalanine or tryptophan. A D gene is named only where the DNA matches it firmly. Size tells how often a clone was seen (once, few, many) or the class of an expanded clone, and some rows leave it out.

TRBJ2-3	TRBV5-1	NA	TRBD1	TGCGCCAGCGGGGCCGGGACAGCCTCAGATACGCAGTATTTT	CASGAGTASDTQYF
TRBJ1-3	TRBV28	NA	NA	TGTGCCAGCAGTCCCTGGGGGGTGATAGGAGGTGGCTCTGGAAACACCATATATTTT	CASSPWGVIGGGSGNTIYF
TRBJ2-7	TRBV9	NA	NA	TGTGCCAGCAGCCCTAGCAGTGACACCTACGAGCAGTACTTC	CASSPSSDTYEQYF
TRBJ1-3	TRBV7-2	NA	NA	TGTGCCAGCAGCTTTGTCGGGGGGTTAGCAAACACCATATATTTT	CASSFVGGLANTIYF
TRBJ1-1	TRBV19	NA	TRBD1	TGTGCCAGCTTCCGGGACAGGAACACTGAAGCTTTCTTT	CASFRDRNTEAFF
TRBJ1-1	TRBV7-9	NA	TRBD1	TGTGCCAGCAGCTTAGTCGGGACAGGATCTTCTCAGGAAGCTTTCTTT	CASSLVGTGSSQEAFF
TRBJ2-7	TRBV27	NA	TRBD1	TGTGCCAGCAGGCCAGGGGGCCCCTACGAGCAGTACTTC	CASRPGGPYEQYF
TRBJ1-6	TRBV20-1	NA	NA	TGCAGTGCTATGCGAGGGAGTCCCCACTTT	CSAMRGSPHF
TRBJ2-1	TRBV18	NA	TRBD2	TGTGCCAGCTCACCATCGGGGGGGCCCTTGAATGAGCAGTTCTTC	CASSPSGGPLNEQFF
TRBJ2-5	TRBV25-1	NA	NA	TGTGCCAGCAGCGCGCTCTCGGAAACTTGGGGCTTAGAGACCCAGTACTTC	CASSALSETWGLETQYF
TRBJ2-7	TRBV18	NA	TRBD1	TGTGCCAGCTCACCTCGGGACAGGGAGAAGCAGTACTTC	CASSPRDREKQYF
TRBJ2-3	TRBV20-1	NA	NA	TGCAGTGCTAGTGTCGCAGATACGCAGTATTTT	CSASVADTQYF
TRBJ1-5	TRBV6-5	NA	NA	TGTGCCAGCAGTTACTCGAGGAGCAATCAGCCCCAGCATTTT	CASSYSRSNQPQHF
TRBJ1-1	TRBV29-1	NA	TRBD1	TGCAGCGTAGACAGGGGGCCCACTGAAGCTTTCTTT	CSVDRGPTEAFF
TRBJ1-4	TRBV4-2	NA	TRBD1	TGTGCCAGCAGCCCAGACAGGGGGCGCCCTAATGAAAAACTGTTTTTT	CASSPDRGRPNEKLFF
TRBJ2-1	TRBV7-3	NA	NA	TGTGCCAGCAGCCCCATGGCAGGCCTCAATGAGCAGTTCTTC	CASSPMAGLNEQFF
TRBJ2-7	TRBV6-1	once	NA	TGTGCCAGCAGTGAAAGGTCAGGGGGGTCCTACGAGCAGTACTTC	CASSERSGGSYEQYF
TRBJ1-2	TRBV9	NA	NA	TGTGCCAGCAGCGTAGATCGAACAGGGAGGGACTATGGCTACACCTTC	CASSVDRTGRDYGYTF
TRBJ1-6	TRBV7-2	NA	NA	TGTGCCAGCAGCTTTAGGGGCCTAGTATCCTATAATTCACCCCTCCACTTT	CASSFRGLVSYNSPLHF
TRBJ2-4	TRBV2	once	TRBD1	TGTGCCAGCTCGGACAGGGGGCCCAAAAACATTCAGTACTTC	CASSDRGPKNIQYF
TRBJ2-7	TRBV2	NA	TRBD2	TGTGCCAGCAGTGAGTCTAGCGGGGGCTACGAGCAGTACTTC	CASSESSGGYEQYF